This entry lists 9 T cell receptor beta chains sequenced from one sample in a study of T cells expressing NK-cell markers. TCRdb reprocessed the 5' RACE reads and keeps a single row for each CDR3 protein, giving no DNA. Its listing shows hundreds of thousands of distinct CDR3 sequences. Source material: blood T cells: a sorted CD56 or NKG2C T cell subset, CD4+ or CD8+ T cells, or bulk PBMC T cells (not recorded which). The source of these receptors is a woman aged 18-69 years in good health.

J is TRBJ2-3 and V is TRBV7-2. Germline values: CDR1 SGHTA, CDR2 FQGNSA. The CDR3 covers 15 residues. Here the CDR3 reads CASSFGHTNTDTQYF.

The chain links TRBV11-2 to TRBJ2-5. The CDR3 is made up of 12 amino acids. Per the germline V gene, CDR1 is SGHAT and CDR2 is FQNNGV. Here the CDR3 reads CASSRFQETQYF.

The CDR3 loop reads CATNPDAGLNTEAFF. The chain uses TRBV5-4 and TRBJ1-1; checking the TCRdb D call of TRBD1 is not possible without DNA. Germline V gene lookup returns CDR1 SGHNT and CDR2 YYREEE (reference sequence). The CDR3 contains 15 residues.

The chain recombines TRBV12-3 or TRBV12-4 with TRBJ1-6; TCRdb outputs TRBD1, but without DNA this stays unchecked. The CDR3 consists of 15 residues. This CDR3 is CASSLAPPANSPLHF.

This chain joins TRBV24-1 and TRBJ2-3; absent DNA, TCRdb's TRBD2 call cannot be checked. This CDR3 has 16 amino acids. CDR1 and CDR2 from the germline V gene are KGHDR and SFDVKD. The CDR3 loop is CATSDPTSGMADTQYF.

The chain carries TRBV7-3 and TRBJ2-2; TCRdb designates TRBD2, a call that cannot be tested without DNA. The CDR3 consists of 16 residues. The germline CDR1 and CDR2 sequences are SGHTA and FQGTGA. CDR3 sequence reads: CASSFSVAGPTGELFF.

The chain combines TRBV7-9 with TRBJ2-7. Germline assignment: CDR1 SEHNR and CDR2 FQNEAQ (reference sequence). The CDR3 has 13 amino acids. CDR3 region: CSGSSESSYEQYF.

This chain connects TRBV3-1 to TRBJ1-1. The CDR3 runs 12 residues. CDR1 and CDR2 from the germline V gene are LGHDT and YNNKEL (reference sequence). CDR3 amino acids: CASREGNTEAFF.

The chain links TRBV6-5 to TRBJ1-1. CDR3 length equals 14 residues. CDR1 MNHEY and CDR2 SVGAGI come from the germline V gene. The CDR3 sequence is CASSYSRPNTEAFF.